In this sample, the clone carrying this TCR beta chain turned up a few times. What it binds is unknown. The CDR3 loop spans 14 amino acids. Trimming removed 0 bases at V and 4 bases at J, with 7 bases between. Germline assignment: CDR1 SGHRS and CDR2 YFSETQ. The record originates from a study of cytomegalovirus exposure and HLA in healthy donors. Overall study results and limits: Some V segments, including TRBV6-2 and TRBV6-3, were excluded as indistinguishable.

Use of 60 Vbeta and 13 Jbeta primers characterized the PCR. Here immunoSEQ multiplex PCR was the method, and the copy in TCRdb shows in-frame clones only, minus some. This sample carries 160,000 or so clones, over 80% of them seen once, and the ten largest clones take around 1.6%. Sequenced sample: PBMCs. The rearrangement links TRBV5-1 to TRBJ1-4; a weak D match, TRBD1 (5 bases). The TCR originated in a woman aged 18-29 years in good health and CMV-seronegative. The CDR3 DNA sequence: TGCGCCAGCAGCTTGGGGGGGGATAATGAAAAACTGTTTTTT. Translated, it gives CASSLGGDNEKLFF.